This paragraph reports one T cell receptor beta chain. The data derive from a study of cytomegalovirus exposure and HLA in healthy donors. There were likely unrecorded immune exposures, though donors were nominally healthy when sampled. CDR3 size: 16 residues. V lost 4 bases and J lost 4, with 17 bases in between. Germline loops: CDR1 SGHVS, CDR2 FQNEAQ. The PCR used 60 Vbeta and 13 Jbeta primers. The repertoire was sequenced with immunoSEQ multiplex PCR; TCRdb's copy has only in-frame clones and lacks some. The sample has approximately 170,000 clones; around three quarters are singletons. Sequenced material: PBMCs. This TCR derives from a middle-aged man in good health and CMV-seronegative. V gene TRBV7-8 combines with J gene TRBJ2-1, with a weak D call TRBD2 (5 bases). CDR3 bases: TGTGCCAGCAGCTCCCGCCAGATGAGGGTATACAATGAGCAGTTCTTC. Translation gives CASSSRQMRVYNEQFF. The full variable domain, its missing parts supplied by reference TRBV7-8 and TRBJ2-1, is GAGVSQSPRYKVAKRGQDVALRCDPISGHVSLFWYQQALGQGPEFLTYFQNEAQLDKSGLPSDRFFAERPEGSVSTLKIQRTQQEDSAVYLCASSSRQMRVYNEQFFGPGTRLTVL.